This T cell receptor beta chain appears in the sequencing data of a study of patients and donors after allogeneic stem cell transplantation. TCRdb fed the RT-PCR reads into MiXCR, producing one record per CDR3 protein. The table lists about a million distinct CDR3 sequences, approximately 19% of them singletons. This receptor was obtained from a human donor who was either an allogeneic HSCT recipient or a stem cell or donor lymphocyte infusion donor (not recorded which). It is not recorded whose cells these are; they may come from a transplant donor. The sequenced material came from blood, either unsorted or a sorted T cell fraction (not recorded which).

The DNA for the CDR3 is TGCAGTGCTAGAGATCTAACCGGGATATCCCTCCACTTT. Protein sequence: CSARDLTGISLHF. This chain links TRBV20-1 with TRBJ1-6; no clear D gene. Trimming left V 0 bases short and J 14 bases short, with 14 bases between. Germline-derived CDR1 and CDR2 are DFQATT and SNEGSKA (reference sequence). This CDR3 spans 13 amino acids.